This TCR beta chain was identified in a study of tumor-infiltrating lymphocytes in primary liver carcinoma. Study context: All lesions had stage T1-T3 N0M0 and 4.2 to 10 cm widths.

On this clonotype: Its target is unknown.

A primer matching the constant region was used to make TCR beta cDNA from 500 to 650 ng of total RNA. Investigators got TCR beta libraries out of three nested multiplex PCR rounds, done with slightly modified ARM-PCR. For 10 cycles apiece, the opening two PCR rounds ran with TRBV1-TRBV30 forward primers and a C-beta reverse primer. TCRdb redid the calling of the multiplex PCR reads with MiXCR, one entry per CDR3 protein. This sample has roughly 330,000 distinct CDR3 sequences, with less than 75% found just once. Findings of the study overall: A significantly higher top-250-clone fraction was recorded for tumors than for blood (p = 0.039). The study used bulk unsorted samples and so did not compare CD4+ and CD8+ repertoires.

The CDR3 loop spans 17 amino acids. Unmatched junction bases numbered 6, after V lost 4 bases and J lost 0 bases. The germline V gene encodes CDR1 MDHEN and CDR2 SYDVKM. Alongside blood RNA obtained from unsorted whole blood, germline DNA was also extracted. The chain recombines TRBV28 with TRBJ1-5; the match to TRBD1 covers 10 bases. Sequenced input: peripheral blood. The clonotype comes from a man in his forties with primary liver carcinoma and hepatitis B virus infection. CDR3 nucleotides: TGTGCCAGCAGTTCGGACAGGGGGGCTTATAGCAATCAGCCCCAGCATTTT. Amino acids: CASSSDRGAYSNQPQHF.